These 26 T cell receptor beta chains share one sample of origin, sequenced in a study of shared clonotypes between healthy human individuals. Naive CD8 populations comprised CD45RO-negative cells positively selected for CCR7, excluding terminally differentiated effector memory CD45RA+ cells. Clones were sequenced by immunoSEQ multiplex PCR, and TCRdb holds only the in-frame ones, with some missing. The sample shows under 2,000,000 clones, approximately 94% of them seen only once. Specimen: naive CD8+ T cells sorted from blood. Receptors originate from a man between 18 and 29 years old in good health.

The chain carries TRBV6-1 and TRBJ1-2; D is possibly TRBD1 (6 bases). The CDR3 covers 14 residues. Trimming removed 2 bases at V and 3 bases at J, with 10 bases between. CDR1 is MNHNS and CDR2 is SASEGT in the germline V gene. CDR3 nucleotide sequence: TGTGCCAGCAGTGAAAGCTGGACAGACTATGGCTACACCTTC. This codes for CASSESWTDYGYTF.

The rearrangement links TRBV9 to TRBJ2-1; 10 nucleotides align to TRBD2. The V segment lost 3 bases and the J segment 2 bases; nucleotides outside the gene matches: 11. CDR3 length: 18 residues. CDR1 is SGDLS, CDR2 YYNGEE, per germline. CDR3 bases: TGTGCCAGCAGCGCCGCCGCTAGCGGGAGAGGGCCCTACAATGAGCAGTTCTTC. It codes for CASSAAASGRGPYNEQFF.

The DNA of the CDR3 is TGTGCCAGCAGCTTAGACGATTCGGGCGAGCAGTACTTC. Its translation: CASSLDDSGEQYF. The rearrangement joins TRBV11-3 to TRBJ2-7, with D hard to call. In germline, CDR1 is SGHNT, CDR2 YENEEA. The CDR3 totals 13 residues. Trimming took 0 bases from V and 6 from J, leaving 9 bases between them.

This clone was detected once. This chain connects TRBV4-1 to TRBJ2-7, with a weak D call TRBD2 (6 bases). Trimming shortened V by 0 bases and J by 4 bases, and 13 bases separated the two germline ends. The CDR3 covers 15 residues. Germline V CDR1 and CDR2: MGHRA, YSYEKL. CDR3 region: CASSQEKEGGYEQYF. In nucleotides, the CDR3 is TGCGCCAGCAGCCAAGAAAAGGAGGGCGGGTACGAGCAGTACTTC.

The chain combines TRBV21-1 with TRBJ2-2; whether TRBD2, the table's D call, matches the DNA was not checked. TRBV21-1 is noted as a pseudogene. The CDR3 has 16 amino acids. The CDR3 DNA follows: TGTGCCAGCATATCTAGCGGCGGGGGGAACACCGGGGAGCTGTTTTTT. Residues: CASISSGGGNTGELFF.

The CDR3 reads CASSIGYTFTEAFF. The CDR3 coding sequence is TGTGCCAGTAGTATAGGATACACATTCACTGAAGCTTTCTTT. V and J are TRBV19 and TRBJ1-1, with D uncertain. Germline CDR1 and CDR2: LNHDA and SQIVND (reference sequence). The length of the CDR3 is 14 residues. Trimming took 1 base from V and 4 from J, leaving 10 bases between them.

The chain links TRBV2 to TRBJ2-1; D unresolved. CDR3 length: 13 residues. Germline CDR1 SNHLY, CDR2 FYNNEI. V was trimmed by 6 bases and J by 8 bases, leaving 14 bases between them. This chain's CDR3 is CASSPSWAHEQFF. DNA of the CDR3: TGTGCCAGCAGCCCCTCGTGGGCCCATGAGCAGTTCTTC.

This clone has just one count. The chain is built from TRBV5-1 and TRBJ1-2, with no clear D. This CDR3 comprises 15 residues. Germline values: CDR1 SGHRS, CDR2 YFSETQ. The V gene lost 0 bases and the J gene lost 4 bases, with 13 bases spanning the gap. CDR3 in amino acids: CASSLAFELGYGYTF. In nucleotides, the CDR3 is TGCGCCAGCAGCTTGGCTTTTGAATTAGGCTATGGCTACACCTTC.

The chain carries TRBV5-4 and TRBJ2-1; 8 bases are shared with TRBD2. The CDR3 has 15 amino acids. J gave up 3 bases and V 0 bases, and 2 bases lay outside the gene matches. Germline loops: CDR1 SGHNT, CDR2 YYREEE (reference sequence). CDR3 bases: TGTGCCAGCAGCTTGGTGCTAGCGGGCTACAATGAGCAGTTCTTC. Translating it yields CASSLVLAGYNEQFF.

The V and J genes are TRBV28 and TRBJ2-3, with 10 bases aligning to TRBD2. Per the germline V gene, CDR1 is MDHEN and CDR2 is SYDVKM. The CDR3 runs 16 residues. After removal of 2 bases from V and 0 bases from J, the junction contained 2 bases not matched to a gene. DNA for the CDR3: TGTGCCAGCAGTTTACGAGCGGGGGGGAGCACAGATACGCAGTATTTT. Protein product: CASSLRAGGSTDTQYF.

CDR3 sequence (DNA): TGTGCCAGCAGTTTTTGGCCGACTCCCAGGGAGGGAGGGTACCAAGAGACCCAGTACTTC. It codes for CASSFWPTPREGGYQETQYF. The chain uses TRBV27 and TRBJ2-5, with 7 bases lining up with TRBD2. The trim removed 3 bases at V and 0 bases at J, leaving 19 bases unmatched. The CDR3 has 20 residues. The germline V gene has CDR1 MNHEY and CDR2 SMNVEV (reference sequence).

On this clone itself: Other DNA sequences from this sample encode an identical CDR3 as well. The chain combines TRBV9 with TRBJ2-1; D call uncertain. Germline V gene lookup returns CDR1 SGDLS and CDR2 YYNGEE. V was cut by 0 bases and J by 8 bases, with 12 bases left in between. There are 14 residues in the CDR3. For the CDR3, the DNA is TGTGCCAGCAGCGTAGGGGGATCTGTCGATGAGCAGTTCTTC. This codes for CASSVGGSVDEQFF.

The rearrangement joins TRBV7-9 to TRBJ2-1, with D maybe TRBD2 (5 bases). The CDR3 runs 11 residues. Germline loops: CDR1 SEHNR, CDR2 FQNEAQ (reference sequence). Trimming stripped 5 bases from V and 9 bases from J, with 8 bases between. The CDR3 reads CASSGSGEQFF. As DNA, the CDR3 is TGTGCCAGCAGCGGGAGCGGTGAGCAGTTCTTC.

The chain uses TRBV5-1 and TRBJ1-2; D is possibly TRBD1 (5 bases). Germline CDR1 is SGHRS and CDR2 is YFSETQ. V was cut by 4 bases and J by 8 bases, with 21 bases left in between. The CDR3 runs 15 residues. This chain's CDR3 is CASSEGGQPLRGYTF. Written as DNA, the CDR3 is TGCGCCAGCAGCGAGGGTGGACAACCTCTTCGGGGCTACACCTTC.

V usage is TRBV6-1 and J usage is TRBJ2-7; D not resolved. V was pared by 1 base and J by 1 base, with 11 bases between. The CDR3 spans 15 residues. Germline values: CDR1 MNHNS, CDR2 SASEGT. CDR3 coding DNA: TGTGCCAGCAGTGAAGGTTACGGAAAGTCCTACGAGCAGTACTTC. Protein sequence: CASSEGYGKSYEQYF.

The V call is TRBV11-2, the J call TRBJ2-7; 10 bases line up with TRBD1. CDR1 is SGHAT, CDR2 FQNNGV, per germline. The CDR3 consists of 14 residues. V was clipped by 5 bases and J by 2 bases; unmatched bases: 3. CDR3 sequence: CASSGGTGAYEQYF. In DNA, the CDR3 is TGTGCCAGCAGCGGGGGGACAGGGGCCTACGAGCAGTACTTC.

The rearrangement joins TRBV6-1 to TRBJ1-4, with 7 bases that match TRBD1. The CDR3 sequence is 15 residues long. The germline gives CDR1 MNHNS, CDR2 SASEGT. V lost 7 bases and J lost 1; bases outside the gene matches: 6. CDR3 amino acids: CASTDRVETNEKLFF. The CDR3 nucleotides read TGTGCCAGCACTGACAGGGTCGAAACTAATGAAAAACTGTTTTTT.

V is TRBV6-1 and J is TRBJ1-1; D not resolved. The CDR3 consists of 9 residues. Germline V gene lookup returns CDR1 MNHNS and CDR2 SASEGT. Trimming removed 8 bases at V and 7 bases at J, with 5 bases between. The CDR3 region is CASGYEAFF. Here the CDR3 DNA reads TGTGCCAGCGGATATGAAGCTTTCTTT.

Turning to this clone: The sample contains more than one DNA sequence encoding this CDR3. The CDR3: CAISESGRDYGYTF. DNA for the CDR3: TGTGCCATCAGTGAGTCCGGCAGGGACTATGGCTACACCTTC. V usage is TRBV10-3 and J usage is TRBJ1-2, with D perhaps TRBD1 (5 bases). The CDR3 contains 14 residues. The V gene lost 0 bases and the J gene lost 3 bases, with 8 bases spanning the gap. The germline V gene has CDR1 ENHRY and CDR2 SYGVKD.

The J gene is TRBJ2-1, the V gene TRBV11-2, with 9 bases aligning to TRBD2. J lost 6 bases, V lost 5 bases, and 8 bases had no gene match. CDR3 length: 15 residues. Germline V gene lookup returns CDR1 SGHAT and CDR2 FQNNGV. The CDR3 DNA is TGTGCCAGCAGCCTTAGCGGGGGCCTCCTCAATGAGCAGTTCTTC. Its protein product is CASSLSGGLLNEQFF.

This chain links TRBV9 with TRBJ2-3; weak D call: TRBD2 (6 bases). CDR3 length: 15 amino acids. V was trimmed by 5 bases and J by 2 bases, leaving 15 bases between them. CDR1 and CDR2 from the germline V gene are SGDLS and YYNGEE. The CDR3 here is CASSGLGGPTDTQYF. In nucleotides, the CDR3 is TGTGCCAGCAGTGGACTCGGGGGACCCACAGATACGCAGTATTTT.

The chain employs TRBV13 and TRBJ2-7, with TRBD1 identical over 7 bases. Germline CDR1 reads PRHDT; CDR2 reads FYEKMQ (reference sequence). V lost 0 bases and J lost 0; bases outside the gene matches: 5. The CDR3 spans 16 residues. The CDR3 here is CASSLGVGQDSYEQYF. CDR3 DNA: TGTGCCAGCAGCTTAGGCGTTGGACAGGACTCCTACGAGCAGTACTTC.

Of note for this clone: Other DNA sequences within the sample encode an identical CDR3. This chain connects TRBV6-1 to TRBJ1-1; D unresolved. This CDR3 has 12 amino acids. Per germline, CDR1 MNHNS and CDR2 SASEGT. V lost 2 bases and J lost 6, with 7 bases in between. In nucleotides, the CDR3 is TGTGCCAGCAGTGAATCCGGCGCTGAAGCTTTCTTT. This translates into CASSESGAEAFF.

The CDR3, as DNA: TGTGCCAGCAGCTTAGCGCCTGGTGGAGACAATGAGCAGTTCTTC. It codes for CASSLAPGGDNEQFF. The gene calls are TRBV7-6 and TRBJ2-1; D remains unclear. This CDR3 has 15 amino acids. The germline CDR1 and CDR2 sequences are SGHVS and FNYEAQ. The V and J ends lost 0 bases and 5 bases respectively, with 11 bases between them.

The chain links TRBV15 to TRBJ2-5; perhaps TRBD2 as D (5 bases). Germline V gene lookup returns CDR1 LNHNV and CDR2 YYDKDF (reference sequence). With 0 bases removed from V and 4 bases from J, the gap between germline ends came to 15 bases. This CDR3 spans 16 amino acids. Here the CDR3 DNA reads TGTGCCACCAGCAGAGAAGGAGGACCTCCGGGAGAGACCCAGTACTTC. Translation gives CATSREGGPPGETQYF. Complete variable domain (other parts from reference TRBV15 and TRBJ2-5): DAMVIQNPRYQVTQFGKPVTLSCSQTLNHNVMYWYQQKSSQAPKLLFHYYDKDFNNEADTPDNFQSRRPNTSFCFLDIRSPGLGDTAMYLCATSREGGPPGETQYFGPGTRLLVL.

This clone appeared once. The genes are TRBV7-3 and TRBJ2-7; D is undetermined. The V end lost 1 base, the J end lost 2 bases, and 12 bases lay between the germline ends. The CDR3 has 15 amino acids. Germline lookup yields CDR1 SGHTA and CDR2 FQGTGA. The CDR3 spells CASSLIAGTAYEQYF. CDR3 nucleotides: TGTGCCAGCAGCTTAATCGCCGGTACAGCCTACGAGCAGTACTTC.